This T cell receptor beta chain comes out of a study of technical replicates of blood from a few donors. The J segment lost 6 bases and the V segment lost 1 base, leaving 5 bases of the junction unmatched. The CDR3 spans 15 residues. Germline V gene sequence: CDR1 KGHSH, CDR2 LQKENI. Repertoires were generated with immunoSEQ multiplex PCR, while TCRdb's copy carries only in-frame clones and drops some. This table holds 56,000 or so clones, around 93% found once. The clonotype was recovered from a human donor in good health. Some clones in this sample may be carry-over from other donors' samples. This sequence joins TRBV18 and TRBJ1-5; 8 bases line up with TRBD1. The sequenced sample was PBMCs. The CDR3 here is CASSPQQGGGQPQHF. The CDR3 bases are TGTGCCAGCTCACCACAACAGGGGGGAGGTCAGCCCCAGCATTTT.